Included here is one T cell receptor (beta chain) sequence, with context. What it binds is not known. With 60 Vbeta and 13 Jbeta primers, the PCR was carried out. Method: immunoSEQ multiplex PCR; TCRdb's copy keeps in-frame clones and lacks some. Of approximately 100,000 clones listed, 77% were seen once; the top ten hold 4.5% to 5.5%. The sample originates from a study of cytomegalovirus exposure and HLA in healthy donors. Study-level points and caveats: Most likely, a cluster of highly shared sequence variants arose as a sequencing artifact.

Germline CDR1 and CDR2: ENHRY and SYGVKD. The CDR3 spans 14 residues. The junction had 7 bases not matched to a gene; V was cut back by 9 bases and J by 2 bases. The TCR sequence derives from a woman aged 40 to 55 in good health and CMV-seronegative. The sequencing sample was made of PBMCs. The chain joins TRBV10-3 to TRBJ2-7; 10 positions agree with TRBD1. This CDR3 reads CAITDGTGAYEQYF. The DNA of the CDR3 is TGTGCCATAACTGACGGGACAGGGGCCTACGAGCAGTACTTC.